Listed below are T cell receptor beta chains from one sample, sequenced in a study of identifying expanded T cells in peripheral blood. Clones were read by immunoSEQ multiplex PCR, and TCRdb kept only the in-frame ones, dropping some. The sample lists around 56,000 clones, around 83% occurring once. The material sequenced was blood. These receptors were collected from a person between 18 and 75 years old in good health. CDR3s include the opening cysteine and the closing phenylalanine or tryptophan. D genes are given only for firm matches. A clone size is listed for some rows: how often the clone was seen (once, few, many), or a class if it is expanded.

abundance	v_gene	d_gene	len	j_gene	CDR3nt	CDR3aa
few	TRBV11-2	.	16	TRBJ1-1	TGTGCCAGCAGCCCGGGCCGGGGGCGAGGAGAAACTGAAGCTTTCTTT	CASSPGRGRGETEAFF
.	TRBV30	TRBD1	13	TRBJ1-4	TGTGCCTGGGCCAGGACAGGGAATGAAAAACTGTTTTTT	CAWARTGNEKLFF
.	TRBV5-1	TRBD1	16	TRBJ2-5	TGCGCCAGCAGCTACGGGACAGGGGGTTTCCAAGAGACCCAGTACTTC	CASSYGTGGFQETQYF
.	TRBV15	.	15	TRBJ1-1	TGTGCCACCAGCACCCGACAGGCAGGAGGCACTGAAGCTTTCTTT	CATSTRQAGGTEAFF
.	TRBV11-2	.	15	TRBJ2-1	TGTGCCAGCAGCTTGGTCCGCGGGACCCCCAATGAGCAGTTCTTC	CASSLVRGTPNEQFF
.	TRBV18	TRBD1	12	TRBJ2-1	TGTGCCAGCTCACCGGACAGGTATTTGAAGTTCTTC	CASSPDRYLKFF
.	TRBV19	.	15	TRBJ2-3	TGTGCCAGTACCCGATCGGTCGGGGTCTCAGATACGCAGTATTTT	CASTRSVGVSDTQYF
once	TRBV7-8	.	15	TRBJ2-3	TGTGCCAGCAGCTTAAGGGCTAGTCCGACAGATACGCAGTATTTT	CASSLRASPTDTQYF
.	TRBV7-9	.	13	TRBJ2-7	TGTGCCAGCAGCCGAGCCGTTGGATACGAGCAGTACTTC	CASSRAVGYEQYF
.	TRBV2	.	17	TRBJ2-7	TGTGCCAGCAGTGAAGTAAGAACGGGCAGGGGCCCCAACGAGCAGTACTTC	CASSEVRTGRGPNEQYF
once	TRBV5-5	.	15	TRBJ2-7	TGTGCCAGCAGCTGGAATTACCGGGACTCAATGGAGCAGTACTTC	CASSWNYRDSMEQYF
.	TRBV7-8	TRBD2	18	TRBJ2-2	TGTGCCAGCACCCCCGGGACTAGCGGGAGGTTGAACACCGGGGAGCTGTTTTTT	CASTPGTSGRLNTGELFF
.	TRBV5-1	.	15	TRBJ2-5	TGCGCCAGCAGCTTGGGCACCGGGTACCAAGAGACCCAGTACTTC	CASSLGTGYQETQYF
.	TRBV4-2	TRBD2	18	TRBJ2-3	TGTGCCAGCAGCCAAGAACTTGGAGCGGGGGGATCGGCAGATACGCAGTATTTT	CASSQELGAGGSADTQYF
.	TRBV28	.	12	TRBJ1-1	TGTGCCAGCAGCGAAGGTGGGGGGAACGCTTTCTTT	CASSEGGGNAFF
.	TRBV5-4	TRBD1	14	TRBJ2-5	TGTGCCAGCAGCTTGGCGACAGGGGGGGAGACCCAGTACTTC	CASSLATGGETQYF
.	TRBV5-1	TRBD2	14	TRBJ2-3	TGCGCCAGCAGCTGGGGACTATCCGAAGATACGCAGTATTTT	CASSWGLSEDTQYF
few	TRBV11-3	TRBD2	14	TRBJ2-7	TGTGCCAGCAGCTTACTAGCGGGGTCCTACGAGCAGTACTTC	CASSLLAGSYEQYF
.	TRBV19	.	15	TRBJ2-1	TGTGCCAGTAGTATATCCTTACGAGCGGCTGGTGAGCAGTTCTTC	CASSISLRAAGEQFF
once	TRBV9	.	13	TRBJ1-4	TGTGCCAGCAGCGGGGACATTGGTGAAAAACTGTTTTTT	CASSGDIGEKLFF
.	TRBV14	TRBD2	16	TRBJ2-5	TGTGCCAGCAGCCGTGGACTAGCGGGATTTCAAGAGACCCAGTACTTC	CASSRGLAGFQETQYF
.	TRBV30	.	15	TRBJ1-2	TGTGCCTGGGGCCTGGGCACTCTTTCTAACTATGGCTACACCTTC	CAWGLGTLSNYGYTF
.	TRBV5-6	.	14	TRBJ2-3	TGTGCCAGCAGTCGGGAAGCTAGCACAGATACGCAGTATTTT	CASSREASTDTQYF
.	TRBV19	TRBD1	15	TRBJ1-6	TGTGCCAGTAGTAAATCCGGGACAGGAAATTCACCCCTCCACTTT	CASSKSGTGNSPLHF
.	TRBV7-1	.	13	TRBJ1-5	TGTGCCAGCAGAGACACGGGCAATCAGCCCCAGCATTTT	CASRDTGNQPQHF
.	TRBV7-6	.	13	TRBJ2-1	TGTGCCAGCACCCTCGGGACTCCAAATGAGCAGTTCTTC	CASTLGTPNEQFF
few	TRBV6-1	.	14	TRBJ1-1	TGTGCCAGCAGGAGACTCAGAGGGAACACTGAAGCTTTCTTT	CASRRLRGNTEAFF
.	TRBV30	.	13	TRBJ2-3	TGTGCCTGTACACTGGGGCCCAGGGGTACGCAGTATTTT	CACTLGPRGTQYF
.	TRBV7-8	TRBD2	17	TRBJ2-3	TGTGCCAGCAGCTTAGGGGCTAGCGGGAGGTTGGGAGATACGCAGTATTTT	CASSLGASGRLGDTQYF
once	TRBV5-5	.	14	TRBJ2-5	TGTGCCAGCAGCCCCGACGGGGGGCGGGAGACCCAGTACTTC	CASSPDGGRETQYF
few	TRBV10-3	TRBD2	16	TRBJ2-7	TGTGCCATCAGTGACTTGAGAGGGACTAGCATGTACGAGCAGTACTTC	CAISDLRGTSMYEQYF
.	TRBV7-2	TRBD1	15	TRBJ1-2	TGTGCCAGCAGCTTCAGACAGGGGGCTTTAGGTGGCTACACCTTC	CASSFRQGALGGYTF
.	TRBV2	.	19	TRBJ1-4	TGTGCCAGCAGTGAAACATACCGGTGGACCTCCTGGACTAATGAAAAACTGTTTTTT	CASSETYRWTSWTNEKLFF
.	TRBV5-6	.	13	TRBJ1-2	TGTGCCAGCAGCAGAAGAGCTAACTATGGCTACACCTTC	CASSRRANYGYTF
.	TRBV6-6	.	13	TRBJ1-2	TGTGCCAGCAGTTACTCACAGGGCGATGGCTACACCTTC	CASSYSQGDGYTF
.	TRBV10-3	TRBD2	14	TRBJ2-1	TGTGCCACTAGCGGGAGGGCCGATGACAATGAGCAGTTCTTC	CATSGRADDNEQFF
.	TRBV11-2	.	13	TRBJ2-2	TGTGCCAGCAGCTTAGAGGCAATAGGGGAGCTGTTTTTT	CASSLEAIGELFF
.	TRBV6-6	.	12	TRBJ2-5	TGTGCCAGCAGTGTTATCCAAGAGACCCAGTACTTC	CASSVIQETQYF
once	TRBV19	.	15	TRBJ1-3	TGTGCCAGTAAAATGGATGGTCTCTCTGGAAACACCATATATTTT	CASKMDGLSGNTIYF
.	TRBV9	TRBD1	15	TRBJ2-7	TGTGCCAGCAGCGTCGTAGGGACAGGGGTGGACGAGCAGTACTTC	CASSVVGTGVDEQYF
.	TRBV19	TRBD1	14	TRBJ2-3	TGTGCCACCGCACAGGGGCCCAGCACAGATACGCAGTATTTT	CATAQGPSTDTQYF
.	TRBV7-9	TRBD1	14	TRBJ1-5	TGTGCCAGCAGCTCGGACAGGGTGCTTGTGCCCCAGCATTTT	CASSSDRVLVPQHF
.	TRBV5-6	TRBD1	16	TRBJ2-1	TGTGCCAGCAGCTTGGGGTGGACAGGTACTTACAATGAGCAGTTCTTC	CASSLGWTGTYNEQFF
once	TRBV7-2	.	16	TRBJ2-5	TGTGCCAGCAGCTCCACCCATCGGGGGCCAACAGAGACCCAGTACTTC	CASSSTHRGPTETQYF